In this sample, the clone carrying this T cell receptor (beta chain) turned up many times. The target antigen is unknown. This CDR3 has 15 amino acids. In germline, CDR1 is SNHLY, CDR2 FYNNEI. After removal of 6 bases from V and 0 bases from J, the junction contained 3 bases not matched to a gene. The source of the sample is a study of T cells after yellow fever vaccination. Overall study: Low-cell-number fractions were prepared with SMART-Seq v4 Ultra Low Input.

Overall study results and limits: Most primary-vaccination clones recurred post-booster (under 98% CD4, about 87% CD8).

Each CDR3 protein gets one entry after TCRdb re-called the 5' RACE reads with MiXCR. The data contain hundreds of thousands of distinct CDR3 sequences, roughly a sixth of them singletons. This receptor was taken from a man aged 18 to 29 who received the YFV17D yellow fever vaccine. Material: PBMCs, obtained before the yellow fever booster vaccination. The rearrangement joins TRBV2 to TRBJ2-2; 8 nucleotides line up with TRBD1. In DNA, the CDR3 is TGTGCCAGCAGCAGGACAGGGACGAACACCGGGGAGCTGTTTTTT. Translated: CASSRTGTNTGELFF.